This TCR beta chain is from a study of blood T cells in healthy people across ages. Points from the study as a whole: For the donors, CMV status was unknown and possibly confounded expanded clonotype changes.

The individuals who served as donors were healthy Caucasians living in Russia, aged about 6 to 100. Roughly 10 milliliters of peripheral blood were drawn from each donor. For the second PCR, which ran for about 6 to 12 cycles, a sample-barcoded 5' primer and a J-beta primer mix were used. Each single sample gave us at least 2.5 million CDR3-containing paired-end reads. TCRdb redid the calling of the 5' RACE reads with MiXCR, one entry per CDR3 protein. The sample contains 700,000 to 1,000,000 distinct CDR3 sequences, under 55% of which appear only once. A word on this clonotype: Antigen specificity is unknown.

The ends were cut back, 5 bases at V and 1 base at J, with 15 bases in the middle. The CDR3 covers 15 residues. The germline CDR1 and CDR2 sequences are SGHAT and FQDESV (reference sequence). The specimen sequenced was blood. The rearrangement links TRBV11-1 to TRBJ2-7; TRBD1 or TRBD2 may be the D gene (5 bases each). This receptor was identified in a man between 60 and 75 years old in good health. As DNA, the CDR3 is TGTGCCAGCAGCCCTCAGGGAGTAGGGTCCTACGAGCAGTACTTC. This sequence encodes CASSPQGVGSYEQYF.